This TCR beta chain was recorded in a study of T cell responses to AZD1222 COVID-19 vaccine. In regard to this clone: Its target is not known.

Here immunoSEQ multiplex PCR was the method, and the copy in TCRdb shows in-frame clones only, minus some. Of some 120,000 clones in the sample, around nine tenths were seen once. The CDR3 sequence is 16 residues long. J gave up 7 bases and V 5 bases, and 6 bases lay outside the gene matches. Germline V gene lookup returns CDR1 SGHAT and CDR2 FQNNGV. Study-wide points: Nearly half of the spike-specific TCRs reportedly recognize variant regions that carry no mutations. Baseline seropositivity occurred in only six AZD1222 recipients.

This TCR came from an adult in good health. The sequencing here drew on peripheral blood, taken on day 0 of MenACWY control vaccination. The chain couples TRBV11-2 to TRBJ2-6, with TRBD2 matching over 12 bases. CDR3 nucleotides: TGTGCCAGCAGCCTAGCGGGGGGGAGGAGTGCCAACGTCCTGACTTTC. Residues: CASSLAGGRSANVLTF.